The 23 T cell receptor beta chains presented below share a single source sample, sequenced in a study of blood T cell repertoires in COVID-19. Clones were sequenced by immunoSEQ multiplex PCR, and TCRdb holds only the in-frame ones, with some missing. Here the sample spans about 33,000 clones, 75% to 90% being singletons. The sequencing input was peripheral blood. The receptors derive from a man aged 55 to 69 with acute or convalescent COVID-19.

The chain is built from TRBV28 and TRBJ2-1, with a tentative D call TRBD1 (5 bases). Between the trimmed V and J ends, which lost 2 bases and 2 bases, there was a span of 7 bases. Germline CDR1 reads MDHEN; CDR2 reads SYDVKM. The CDR3 spans 14 residues. Here the CDR3 DNA reads TGTGCCAGCAGTTTACAGGGCCCCTACAATGAGCAGTTCTTC. Encoded protein: CASSLQGPYNEQFF.

This clone showed up just a few times. The rearrangement links TRBV5-1 to TRBJ2-2, with D unresolved. CDR1 and CDR2 from the germline V gene are SGHRS and YFSETQ. Trimming left V 0 bases short and J 4 bases short, with 7 bases between. The CDR3 has 14 amino acids. CDR3 in DNA: TGCGCCAGCAGCTTGGGTTCTCCCACCGGGGAGCTGTTTTTT. Its translation is CASSLGSPTGELFF.

This clone was observed a single time. This chain joins TRBV7-2 and TRBJ2-1; TRBD2 agrees at 8 bases. The V and J ends lost 5 bases and 6 bases, in that order; junction bases with no gene match: 9. The CDR3 extends over 15 amino acids. Per the germline V gene, CDR1 is SGHTA and CDR2 is FQGNSA. As DNA, the CDR3 is TGTGCCAGCAGCCTTCGGACTAGCTGGGCCAATGAGCAGTTCTTC. This translates into CASSLRTSWANEQFF.

The rearrangement links TRBV18 to TRBJ1-1, with a possible D match to TRBD1 (6 bases). Germline CDR1 KGHSH, CDR2 LQKENI. The ends were cut back, 8 bases at V and 3 bases at J, with 10 bases in the middle. The CDR3 contains 12 residues. The CDR3 spells CASHRQDTEAFF. Written as DNA, the CDR3 is TGTGCCAGCCACCGACAGGACACTGAAGCTTTCTTT.

Only one count was recorded for this clone. The chain employs TRBV10-1 and TRBJ2-5, with D perhaps matching TRBD2 (6 bases). This CDR3 has 15 residues. CDR1 and CDR2 (germline): WNHNN, SYGVQD (reference sequence). V lost 2 bases and J lost 5, with 15 bases in between. The CDR3 protein is CASSETGTLGETQYF. CDR3 in DNA: TGCGCCAGCAGTGAGACCGGGACTCTGGGGGAGACCCAGTACTTC.

This chain connects TRBV11-3 to TRBJ2-2; the match to TRBD1 covers 8 bases. The J segment lost 1 base and the V segment lost 5 bases, leaving 12 bases of the junction unmatched. The CDR3 consists of 18 residues. Germline CDR1 SGHNT, CDR2 YENEEA. CDR3 sequence (DNA): TGTGCCAGCAGCCCTTTCCAGAGGACAGGGAGGAACACCGGGGAGCTGTTTTTT. Its protein is CASSPFQRTGRNTGELFF.

V and J are TRBV5-1 and TRBJ2-1, with 7 nucleotides matching TRBD1. The J segment lost 0 bases and the V segment lost 2 bases, leaving 5 bases of the junction unmatched. The length of the CDR3 is 16 residues. In germline, CDR1 is SGHRS, CDR2 YFSETQ. The DNA for the CDR3 is TGCGCCAGCAGCTTCGACAGGGCGAGCTCCTACAATGAGCAGTTCTTC. It specifies CASSFDRASSYNEQFF.

This clone occurred a few times. The V gene is TRBV3-1 (or the pseudogene TRBV3-2), the J gene TRBJ1-5, with D possibly TRBD1 on 6 matching bases. Germline CDR1 is LGHDT and CDR2 is YNNKEL (reference sequence). Trimming cost V 1 base and J 9 bases, with 13 bases left between them. The CDR3 is made up of 14 amino acids. DNA of the CDR3: TGTGCCAGCAGCCAAGGAGGGGGGGGCGCGCCCCAGCATTTT. Residues: CASSQGGGGAPQHF.

V gene TRBV28 combines with J gene TRBJ2-2, with a weak D call TRBD2 (5 bases). This CDR3 is built from 12 residues. V was clipped by 11 bases and J by 3 bases, with 10 bases between them. Germline loops: CDR1 MDHEN, CDR2 SYDVKM. The CDR3 loop reads CAGGRDTGELFF. The CDR3 region has the DNA TGTGCCGGAGGACGGGACACCGGGGAGCTGTTTTTT. The full variable domain, completed using reference TRBV28 and TRBJ2-2, is DVKVTQSSRYLVKRTGEKVFLECVQDMDHENMFWYRQDPGLGLRLIYFSYDVKMKEKGDIPEGYSVSREKKERFSLILESASTNQTSMYLCAGGRDTGELFFGEGSRLTVL.

The CDR3 sequence: CATSSYPGILQFF. The CDR3 nucleotides are TGTGCCACCAGCAGCTATCCAGGAATTCTTCAGTTCTTC. The chain couples TRBV15 to TRBJ2-1; D remains unclear. CDR1 and CDR2 from the germline V gene are LNHNV and YYDKDF (reference sequence). The CDR3 totals 13 residues. Trimming took 3 bases from V and 13 from J, leaving 16 bases between them.

This clone was seen a handful of times. V gene TRBV7-2 combines with J gene TRBJ1-1; D ambiguous. In germline, CDR1 is SGHTA, CDR2 FQGNSA. V was cut by 6 bases and J by 1 base, with 9 bases left in between. CDR3 size: 13 residues. The CDR3 is CASSLGRNTEAFF. In DNA form, the CDR3 reads TGTGCCAGCAGTCTAGGGAGGAACACTGAAGCTTTCTTT.

J is TRBJ1-3 and V is TRBV9; D is perhaps TRBD1 (5 bases). V shed 0 bases and J shed 2 bases, with 9 bases lying between them. Per germline, CDR1 SGDLS and CDR2 YYNGEE. The CDR3 totals 15 residues. The CDR3: CASSVASRAGNTIYF. In DNA form, the CDR3 reads TGTGCCAGCAGCGTAGCAAGCAGGGCTGGAAACACCATATATTTT.

The V gene is TRBV19, the J gene TRBJ2-2; 10 nucleotides match TRBD1. Trimming removed 5 bases from V and 3 bases from J; junction bases left unmatched: 3. The CDR3 consists of 15 residues. Germline V gene lookup returns CDR1 LNHDA and CDR2 SQIVND (reference sequence). The CDR3 DNA follows: TGTGCCAGTAGTTTAGGGACAGGGGACACCGGGGAGCTGTTTTTT. It is translated as CASSLGTGDTGELFF.

The chain is built from TRBV27 and TRBJ1-6, with no clear D. The CDR3 consists of 16 residues. Germline CDR1 and CDR2: MNHEY and SMNVEV (reference sequence). With 5 bases removed from V and 8 bases from J, the gap between germline ends came to 19 bases. This chain's CDR3 is CASSTQRHRPDSPLHF. The CDR3 DNA sequence: TGTGCCAGCAGTACCCAGAGACACCGCCCTGATTCACCCCTCCACTTT.

This sequence joins TRBV28 and TRBJ2-7; 7 positions agree with TRBD2. Germline CDR1 MDHEN, CDR2 SYDVKM. The V gene end was trimmed by 3 bases and the J gene end by 1 base; junction bases not matched to a gene: 6. CDR3 length: 15 residues. CDR3 sequence (DNA): TGTGCCAGCAGTTTTTGGTCGGGAGGTTCCTACGAGCAGTACTTC. Encoded protein: CASSFWSGGSYEQYF.

The V and J genes are TRBV9 and TRBJ1-1, with 7 bases aligning to TRBD1. Per the germline V gene, CDR1 is SGDLS and CDR2 is YYNGEE. V lost 5 bases and J lost 5; bases outside the gene matches: 6. This CDR3 contains 13 residues. CDR3 nucleotide sequence: TGTGCCAGCAGTATACAGGGGAGGACTGAAGCTTTCTTT. Protein product: CASSIQGRTEAFF.

V usage is TRBV29-1 and J usage is TRBJ2-2; tentatively, D is TRBD2 (5 bases). With 1 base removed from V and 3 bases from J, the gap between germline ends came to 15 bases. Germline CDR1 is SQVTM and CDR2 is ANQGSEA. The CDR3 consists of 16 residues. CDR3 DNA: TGCAGCGTTGAAGCTTTGGGAGTCTTTGACACCGGGGAGCTGTTTTTT. It is translated as CSVEALGVFDTGELFF.

To note about this clone: Additional DNA sequences in this sample encode the identical CDR3. V and J are TRBV3-1 (or the pseudogene TRBV3-2) and TRBJ2-2, with unresolved D. This CDR3 is 12 amino acids long. Germline V gene lookup returns CDR1 LGHDT and CDR2 YNNKEL (reference sequence). V was cut by 1 base and J by 6 bases, with 3 bases left in between. The CDR3 is CASSQVSGELFF. In DNA, the CDR3 is TGTGCCAGCAGCCAAGTATCCGGGGAGCTGTTTTTT.

Here the CDR3 reads CASSFQGQETQYF. The CDR3 DNA reads as TGTGCCAGCAGCTTCCAGGGGCAAGAGACCCAGTACTTC. This chain uses TRBV7-2 with TRBJ2-5, with D possibly matching TRBD1 (6 bases). CDR3 size: 13 residues. Deletions cut 3 bases from V and 2 bases from J, with 7 bases between. Germline CDR1 is SGHTA and CDR2 is FQGNSA.

This sequence joins TRBV7-2 and TRBJ1-1; 8 bases map to TRBD1. CDR3 size: 14 residues. The germline V gene has CDR1 SGHTA and CDR2 FQGNSA. V lost 5 bases, J lost 5 bases, and 7 bases stayed unmatched. The CDR3: CASSVAGGQTEAFF. The CDR3 bases are TGTGCCAGCAGCGTCGCAGGGGGCCAAACTGAAGCTTTCTTT.

The rearrangement uses TRBV15 and TRBJ2-5; TRBD2 matches 14 bases. The CDR3 totals 16 residues. Per the germline V gene, CDR1 is LNHNV and CDR2 is YYDKDF (reference sequence). The J segment lost 4 bases and the V segment lost 3 bases, leaving 4 bases of the junction unmatched. The CDR3 DNA is TGTGCCACCAGCAGGGGGACTAGCGGGAGTCCAGAGACCCAGTACTTC. Translated, it gives CATSRGTSGSPETQYF.

The chain recombines TRBV28 with TRBJ1-1; D is perhaps TRBD1 (5 bases). Germline V gene data show CDR1 as MDHEN and CDR2 as SYDVKM. The CDR3 covers 14 residues. V gave up 5 bases and J gave up 6 bases, with 16 bases separating them. The CDR3 DNA reads TGTGCCAGCAGTCCCGTTATCGGAGGGGCTGAAGCTTTCTTT. Translating it yields CASSPVIGGAEAFF. Full variable domain (rest looked up from reference TRBV28 and TRBJ1-1): DVKVTQSSRYLVKRTGEKVFLECVQDMDHENMFWYRQDPGLGLRLIYFSYDVKMKEKGDIPEGYSVSREKKERFSLILESASTNQTSMYLCASSPVIGGAEAFFGQGTRLTVV.

The J gene is TRBJ1-1, the V gene TRBV5-1; a weak D match, TRBD1 (5 bases). This CDR3 comprises 14 residues. Deletions cut 0 bases from V and 3 bases from J, with 9 bases between. CDR1 and CDR2 (germline): SGHRS, YFSETQ. The CDR3 spells CASSLVWGDTEAFF. Written as DNA, the CDR3 is TGCGCCAGCAGCTTGGTCTGGGGGGACACTGAAGCTTTCTTT. Looking up the rest from reference TRBV5-1 and TRBJ1-1 gives the full variable domain: KAGVTQTPRYLIKTRGQQVTLSCSPISGHRSVSWYQQTPGQGLQFLFEYFSETQRNKGNFPGRFSGRQFSNSRSEMNVSTLELGDSALYLCASSLVWGDTEAFFGQGTRLTVV.